This T cell receptor beta chain was retrieved from a study of cytomegalovirus exposure and HLA in healthy donors. Trimming shortened V by 4 bases and J by 5 bases, and 10 bases separated the two germline ends. The length of the CDR3 is 13 residues. Germline V gene data show CDR1 as SGHTA and CDR2 as FQGTGA. Use of 60 Vbeta and 13 Jbeta primers characterized the PCR. This table comes from immunoSEQ multiplex PCR, and its TCRdb copy is limited to in-frame clones, with some not included. The profile shows roughly 100,000 clones, about four fifths of them singletons. The clonotype was recovered from a female donor in good health and CMV-seropositive. The specimen sequenced was PBMCs. The gene calls are TRBV7-3 and TRBJ2-3, with TRBD1 as a possible D gene (6 bases). CDR3 coding DNA: TGTGCCAGCAGCTACAGGGTTAAAGATACGCAGTATTTT. Protein sequence: CASSYRVKDTQYF.